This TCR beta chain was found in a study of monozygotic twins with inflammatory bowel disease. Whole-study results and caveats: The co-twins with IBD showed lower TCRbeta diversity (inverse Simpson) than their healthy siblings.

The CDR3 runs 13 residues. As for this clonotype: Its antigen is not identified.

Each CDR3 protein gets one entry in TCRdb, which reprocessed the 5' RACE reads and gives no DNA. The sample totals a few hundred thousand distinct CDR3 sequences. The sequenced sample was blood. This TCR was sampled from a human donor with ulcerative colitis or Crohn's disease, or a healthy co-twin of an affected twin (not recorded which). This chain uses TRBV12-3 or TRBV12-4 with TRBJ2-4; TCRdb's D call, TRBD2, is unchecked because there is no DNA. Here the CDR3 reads CASSFIPRTFQYF.